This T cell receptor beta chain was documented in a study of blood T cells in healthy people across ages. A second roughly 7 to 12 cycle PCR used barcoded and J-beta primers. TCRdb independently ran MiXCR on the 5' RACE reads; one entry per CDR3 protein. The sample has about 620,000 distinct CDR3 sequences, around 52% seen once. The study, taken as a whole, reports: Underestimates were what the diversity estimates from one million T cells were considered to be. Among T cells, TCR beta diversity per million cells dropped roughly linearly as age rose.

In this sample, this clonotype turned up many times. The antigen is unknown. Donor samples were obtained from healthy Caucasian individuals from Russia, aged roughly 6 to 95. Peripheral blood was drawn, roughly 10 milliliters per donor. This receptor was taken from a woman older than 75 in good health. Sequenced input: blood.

This CDR3 is CASSYGGPSTDTQYF. CDR3 nucleotide sequence: TGCGCCAGCAGCTACGGGGGCCCTAGCACAGATACGCAGTATTTT. J is TRBJ2-3 and V is TRBV5-1; D is tentatively TRBD1 or TRBD2 (6 bases each). V dropped 3 bases and J dropped 0 bases, with 11 bases sitting between them. Germline values: CDR1 SGHRS, CDR2 YFSETQ. This CDR3 is built from 15 residues.